These 2 T cell receptor beta chains were sequenced from one sample in a study of CXCR3-negative and CXCR3-positive naive CD8 T cells. Broader study findings: More hydrophobic TRB CDR3s were found in CXCR3-positive naive cells than in CXCR3-negative naive cells.

Researchers prepared the TRB cDNA libraries using 5' RACE with UMI labels. TCRdb processed the 5' RACE reads again and assigns one entry to each CDR3 protein, with no DNA. The table for this sample gives about 140,000 distinct CDR3 sequences. These receptors lack a known antigen. Sequencing was carried out using naive CXCR3+ CD8+ T cells from blood. As to subset: CD45RO-CCR7+CD27+CD95- naive CD8+ T cells expressing CXCR3 (TNR3+). Source of these receptors: a human donor in good health. Some clones in this sample may be carry-over from other donors' samples.

V usage is TRBV14 and J usage is TRBJ2-7; TCRdb indicates TRBD1, and absent DNA this call remains unverified. CDR1 SGHDN and CDR2 FVKESK come from the germline V gene. This CDR3 contains 15 residues. CDR3: CASSQEVQGLYEQYF.

This sequence joins TRBV7-9 and TRBJ2-7; lacking DNA, the TRBD1 call made by TCRdb goes unchecked. From germline, CDR1 is SEHNR and CDR2 FQNEAQ (reference sequence). This CDR3 spans 18 amino acids. The CDR3 here is CASSLALIIGTGSHEQYF.